Each of the 31 T cell receptor beta chains below was sequenced from the same sample in a study of PD-1 and CTLA-4 blockade in melanoma (dated by TCRdb to the early 2020s). Preparation of the library involved the immunoSEQ multiplex PCR assay. TCRdb retrieved this table from immuneACCESS and kept in-frame rearrangements only. Not all clones are present; in checked studies, unresolved V genes account for under half, and no reason is known for the remainder. The sample table lists almost 30,000 clones, approximately 91% of them with a count of one. About 8.5% of the sample goes to the ten largest clones. This specimen consisted of CD8+ T cells from peripheral blood, obtained before anti-PD-1 treatment. The receptors stem from a human donor with melanoma.

The chain uses TRBV27 and TRBJ1-1; D is unresolved. The V gene's germline CDR1 is MNHEY and CDR2 SMNVEV (reference sequence). V lost 4 bases, J lost 3 bases, and 9 bases lay in between. CDR3 size: 13 residues. In nucleotides, the CDR3 is TGTGCCAGCAGTTCCCAGGCACACACTGAAGCTTTCTTT. It is translated as CASSSQAHTEAFF.

The chain links TRBV5-1 to TRBJ1-2; perhaps TRBD1 as D (5 bases). The germline CDR1 and CDR2 sequences are SGHRS and YFSETQ. This CDR3 is 14 amino acids long. V was clipped by 0 bases and J by 7 bases, with 13 bases between them. In DNA form, the CDR3 reads TGCGCCAGCAGCTTGGATCCGACAGTCGTTGGCTACACCTTC. It is translated as CASSLDPTVVGYTF.

This sequence joins TRBV6-6 and TRBJ2-7; TRBD2 matches 8 bases. The junction had 9 bases not matched to a gene; V was cut back by 5 bases and J by 6 bases. The germline gives CDR1 MNHNY, CDR2 SVGAGI (reference sequence). This CDR3 contains 14 residues. CDR3 residues: CASSPAGGHGEQYF. The CDR3, as DNA: TGTGCCAGCAGTCCTGCGGGAGGCCACGGCGAGCAGTACTTC.

The chain employs TRBV12-3 or TRBV12-4 and TRBJ1-1; D unclear. The CDR3 totals 11 residues. V was cut by 8 bases and J by 5 bases, with 9 bases left in between. The CDR3 nucleotides read TGTGCCAGCGCCGAAGGGACTGAAGCTTTCTTT. It specifies CASAEGTEAFF.

The chain has TRBV2 and TRBJ1-4; D remains unclear. V lost 6 bases and J lost 0, with 11 bases in between. The CDR3 runs to 15 residues. Germline V gene data show CDR1 as SNHLY and CDR2 as FYNNEI. CDR3 protein: CASREPVATNEKLFF. The CDR3, as DNA: TGTGCCAGCAGGGAGCCTGTTGCAACTAATGAAAAACTGTTTTTT.

The genes are TRBV7-9 and TRBJ1-1; possibly TRBD1 for D (6 bases). V gave up 3 bases and J gave up 2 bases, with 19 bases separating them. This CDR3 contains 17 residues. In germline, CDR1 is SEHNR, CDR2 FQNEAQ (reference sequence). This CDR3 reads CASSFQNWDTTNTEAFF. The CDR3 region has the DNA TGTGCCAGCAGCTTCCAAAACTGGGACACCACCAACACTGAAGCTTTCTTT.

The chain links TRBV7-9 to TRBJ1-5; no clear D. The CDR3 is 15 amino acids. Germline V lookup: CDR1 SEHNR, CDR2 FQNEAQ (reference sequence). Trimming pared 1 base from V and 8 bases from J, leaving 15 bases between. CDR3 in amino acids: CASSLGAALREPQHF. The CDR3 DNA reads as TGTGCCAGCAGCTTAGGGGCAGCCTTAAGAGAGCCCCAGCATTTT.

This rearrangement joins TRBV19 to TRBJ2-7; no clear D gene. Trimming shortened V by 3 bases and J by 2 bases, and 14 bases separated the two germline ends. This CDR3 has 15 residues. Germline loops: CDR1 LNHDA, CDR2 SQIVND (reference sequence). As DNA, the CDR3 is TGTGCCAGTAGTATCGATCCGGGCCAAACCTACGAGCAGTACTTC. It codes for CASSIDPGQTYEQYF.

V is TRBV27 and J is TRBJ1-5; 8 bases fit TRBD1. This CDR3 contains 14 residues. V gave up 4 bases and J gave up 5 bases; unmatched junction bases: 4. CDR1 and CDR2 from the germline V gene are MNHEY and SMNVEV (reference sequence). CDR3 nucleotides: TGTGCCAGCAGTTCCACAGGGGGGTATCAGCCCCAGCATTTT. It encodes CASSSTGGYQPQHF.

V and J are TRBV27 and TRBJ1-5; 9 bases fit TRBD1. Germline V gives CDR1 MNHEY, CDR2 SMNVEV (reference sequence). This CDR3 region has 15 residues. The J segment lost 3 bases and the V segment lost 5 bases, leaving 5 bases of the junction unmatched. The CDR3 DNA follows: TGTGCCAGCAGTGACGGGACAGGGTTCAATCAGCCCCAGCATTTT. Translated, it gives CASSDGTGFNQPQHF.

This chain uses TRBV24-1 with TRBJ1-5, with TRBD1 matching 8 bases. This CDR3 is 17 amino acids long. Germline lookup yields CDR1 KGHDR and CDR2 SFDVKD. After removal of 0 bases from V and 5 bases from J, the junction contained 8 bases not matched to a gene. CDR3 protein: CATSDLPTGGEDQPQHF. DNA for the CDR3: TGTGCCACCAGTGATTTGCCCACAGGGGGAGAGGATCAGCCCCAGCATTTT.

The table lists this clone with a count of one. This chain connects TRBV7-6 to TRBJ2-7; no definite D call. Trimming cost V 2 bases and J 5 bases, with 13 bases left between them. The CDR3 is made up of 14 amino acids. The germline gives CDR1 SGHVS, CDR2 FNYEAQ. CDR3 protein: CASSLSPTGDEQYF. Written as DNA, the CDR3 is TGTGCCAGCAGCTTATCTCCTACCGGAGACGAGCAGTACTTC.

The V gene is TRBV14, the J gene TRBJ2-1; D possibly uses TRBD1 or TRBD2 (5 bases each). The CDR3 is 15 amino acids. Trimming shortened V by 8 bases and J by 3 bases, and 17 bases separated the two germline ends. Germline V gene lookup returns CDR1 SGHDN and CDR2 FVKESK. The CDR3 sequence is CASGDRPASYNEQFF. In nucleotides, the CDR3 is TGTGCCAGCGGGGACCGGCCGGCCAGCTACAATGAGCAGTTCTTC.

The chain links TRBV15 to TRBJ2-1; TRBD2 matches at 9 bases. V was pared by 0 bases and J by 0 bases, with 6 bases of the junction left unmatched. The CDR3 has 18 residues. Germline V gives CDR1 LNHNV, CDR2 YYDKDF (reference sequence). The CDR3 DNA sequence: TGTGCCACCAGCAGAGAGTTAGCGGGAGAGCACTCCTACAATGAGCAGTTCTTC. This codes for CATSRELAGEHSYNEQFF.

The chain links TRBV2 to TRBJ1-2; tentatively, D is TRBD1 (5 bases). The CDR3 contains 16 residues. V lost 0 bases to trimming and J lost 6 bases, with 17 bases between them. The germline V gene encodes CDR1 SNHLY and CDR2 FYNNEI. This CDR3 reads CASSEALAGANDGYTF. The CDR3 DNA reads as TGTGCCAGCAGTGAAGCGCTGGCCGGGGCCAATGATGGCTACACCTTC.

The chain's CDR3 is CASSFTGGGYTF. CDR3 nucleotide sequence: TGTGCCAGCAGTTTCACTGGGGGTGGCTACACCTTC. The gene calls are TRBV28 and TRBJ1-2, with D perhaps TRBD1 (5 bases). CDR1 and CDR2 (germline): MDHEN, SYDVKM. The CDR3 loop spans 12 amino acids. Trimming left V 3 bases short and J 7 bases short, with 9 bases between.

The V and J genes are TRBV25-1 and TRBJ2-7; D gene unclear. The germline CDR1 and CDR2 sequences are MGHDK and SYGVNS. Deletions cut 3 bases from V and 1 base from J, with 7 bases between. The CDR3 consists of 13 residues. The CDR3: CASSDRGSYEQYF. The CDR3 DNA is TGTGCCAGCAGTGATAGAGGATCCTACGAGCAGTACTTC.

Within the sample, this clone is medium-sized. The chain is built from TRBV7-9 and TRBJ2-7, with 7 bases fitting TRBD1. Germline V gene sequence: CDR1 SEHNR, CDR2 FQNEAQ (reference sequence). V trimming: 1 base; J trimming: 2 bases; junction bases outside the gene matches: 5. This CDR3 is 15 amino acids long. The CDR3 sequence is CASSLDRGYTYEQYF. The CDR3 DNA sequence: TGTGCCAGCAGCTTAGACAGGGGATACACCTACGAGCAGTACTTC.

A few counts support this clone. This CDR3 is CASSPLGDRNQPQHF. The DNA for the CDR3 is TGTGCCAGCTCACCACTAGGGGATAGGAATCAGCCCCAGCATTTT. The J gene is TRBJ1-5, the V gene TRBV18, with D possibly matching TRBD1 (5 bases). The CDR3 is 15 residues long. V dropped 1 base and J dropped 4 bases, with 11 bases sitting between them. Germline values: CDR1 KGHSH, CDR2 LQKENI.

This sequence joins TRBV10-3 and TRBJ1-5; D is perhaps TRBD1 (5 bases). Germline loops: CDR1 ENHRY, CDR2 SYGVKD. The CDR3 contains 14 residues. Between the trimmed V and J ends, which lost 3 bases and 5 bases, there was a span of 11 bases. CDR3 residues: CAISDGGPDQPQHF. CDR3 in DNA: TGTGCCATCAGTGATGGGGGTCCCGATCAGCCCCAGCATTTT.

This chain uses TRBV30 with TRBJ1-2; D might be TRBD1 (6 bases). V lost 2 bases to trimming and J lost 3 bases, with 10 bases between them. This CDR3 comprises 13 residues. CDR1 is GTSNPN, CDR2 SVGIG, per germline (reference sequence). The CDR3 here is CAWSPGDHYGYTF. The CDR3 coding sequence is TGTGCCTGGAGTCCAGGGGACCACTATGGCTACACCTTC.

V gene TRBV7-9 combines with J gene TRBJ1-2, with a tentative D call TRBD1 (6 bases). With 3 bases removed from V and 0 bases from J, the gap between germline ends came to 11 bases. Per germline, CDR1 SEHNR and CDR2 FQNEAQ (reference sequence). The CDR3 contains 15 residues. The CDR3 nucleotides read TGTGCCAGCAGCTTGGTAAAGGGGGCTAACTATGGCTACACCTTC. Translated: CASSLVKGANYGYTF.

The rearrangement uses TRBV6-5 and TRBJ2-7; D may be TRBD1 or TRBD2 (5 bases each). Germline V gene lookup returns CDR1 MNHEY and CDR2 SVGAGI. This CDR3 contains 13 residues. V lost 5 bases and J lost 2, with 10 bases in between. This CDR3 is CASSPGTPYEQYF. The DNA of the CDR3 is TGTGCCAGCAGTCCGGGGACCCCCTACGAGCAGTACTTC.

The table lists this clone with a count of one. The rearrangement uses TRBV5-1 and TRBJ2-3; 13 nucleotides line up with TRBD2. The CDR3 runs to 16 residues. V gave up 1 base and J gave up 4 bases; unmatched junction bases: 3. The germline gives CDR1 SGHRS, CDR2 YFSETQ. CDR3 sequence: CASSLTSGRAADTQYF. DNA for the CDR3: TGCGCCAGCAGCTTGACTAGCGGGAGGGCAGCAGATACGCAGTATTTT. The full variable domain, rest sourced from reference TRBV5-1 and TRBJ2-3, is KAGVTQTPRYLIKTRGQQVTLSCSPISGHRSVSWYQQTPGQGLQFLFEYFSETQRNKGNFPGRFSGRQFSNSRSEMNVSTLELGDSALYLCASSLTSGRAADTQYFGPGTRLTVL.

V usage is TRBV11-2 and J usage is TRBJ2-3; tentatively, D is TRBD2 (6 bases). Trimming left V 7 bases short and J 3 bases short, with 17 bases between. Germline V gene data show CDR1 as SGHAT and CDR2 as FQNNGV. The CDR3 has 15 residues. For the CDR3, the DNA is TGTGCCAGCACCCTCCTTGGCGGGGAGACAGATACGCAGTATTTT. Translating gives CASTLLGGETDTQYF.

The rearrangement uses TRBV24-1 and TRBJ2-7; no firm D call. The germline gives CDR1 KGHDR, CDR2 SFDVKD. V was pared by 4 bases and J by 1 base, with 7 bases between. This CDR3 is 13 amino acids long. As DNA, the CDR3 is TGTGCCACCAGTGAGTTCGGGTCCTACGAGCAGTACTTC. As protein: CATSEFGSYEQYF.

The chain recombines TRBV7-9 with TRBJ2-5; a weak D match, TRBD1 (8 bases). Germline loops: CDR1 SEHNR, CDR2 FQNEAQ (reference sequence). V lost 4 bases, J lost 1 base, and 16 bases lay in between. The CDR3 contains 16 residues. The CDR3 region has the DNA TGTGCCAGCAGCTCAGCGGGACAGGCTTTCCAAGAGACCCAGTACTTC. Protein sequence: CASSSAGQAFQETQYF. The full variable domain, its missing parts supplied by reference TRBV7-9 and TRBJ2-5, is DTGVSQNPRHKITKRGQNVTFRCDPISEHNRLYWYRQTLGQGPEFLTYFQNEAQLEKSRLLSDRFSAERPKGSFSTLEIQRTEQGDSAMYLCASSSAGQAFQETQYFGPGTRLLVL.

The chain uses TRBV6-5 and TRBJ1-1; no reliable D call. The V and J ends lost 2 bases and 7 bases respectively, with 11 bases between them. This CDR3 contains 13 residues. Germline V gene lookup returns CDR1 MNHEY and CDR2 SVGAGI. DNA of the CDR3: TGTGCCAGCAGTTACCGTTTGACTTATGAAGCTTTCTTT. This gives the protein CASSYRLTYEAFF.

The V call is TRBV18, the J call TRBJ2-7; no clear D. Germline CDR1 KGHSH, CDR2 LQKENI. With 3 bases removed from V and 3 bases from J, the gap between germline ends came to 9 bases. The CDR3 is made up of 13 amino acids. The CDR3 region has the DNA TGTGCCAGCTCACCTGATGATCGCTACGAGCAGTACTTC. Protein product: CASSPDDRYEQYF. Full variable domain (missing parts from reference TRBV18 and TRBJ2-7): NAGVMQNPRHLVRRRGQEARLRCSPMKGHSHVYWYRQLPEEGLKFMVYLQKENIIDESGMPKERFSAEFPKEGPSILRIQQVVRGDSAAYFCASSPDDRYEQYFGPGTRLTVT.

This chain links TRBV7-9 with TRBJ2-2, with 8 bases lining up with TRBD2. Trimming took 11 bases from V and 2 from J; bases not matched to a gene: 7. The CDR3 runs to 14 residues. CDR1 SEHNR and CDR2 FQNEAQ come from the germline V gene (reference sequence). The CDR3 loop is CAGLLAVNTGELFF. Here the CDR3 DNA reads TGTGCCGGCTTACTAGCGGTCAACACCGGGGAGCTGTTTTTT.

The chain links TRBV28 to TRBJ2-1, with D possibly matching TRBD2 (5 bases). The CDR3 loop spans 15 amino acids. Germline values: CDR1 MDHEN, CDR2 SYDVKM. The V and J ends lost 5 bases and 9 bases respectively, with 20 bases between them. The CDR3 sequence is CASSPRTGRLGEQFF. The CDR3, as DNA: TGTGCCAGCAGTCCCCGAACGGGAAGGCTTGGTGAGCAGTTCTTC.